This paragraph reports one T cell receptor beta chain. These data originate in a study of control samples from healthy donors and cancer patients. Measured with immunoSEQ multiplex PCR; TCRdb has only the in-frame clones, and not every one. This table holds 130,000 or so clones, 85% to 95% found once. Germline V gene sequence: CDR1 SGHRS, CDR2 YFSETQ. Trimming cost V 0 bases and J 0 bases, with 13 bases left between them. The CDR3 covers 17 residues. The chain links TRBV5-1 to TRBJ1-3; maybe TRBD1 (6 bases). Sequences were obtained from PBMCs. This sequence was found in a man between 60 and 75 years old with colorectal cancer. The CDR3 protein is CASSLAGGRSSGNTIYF. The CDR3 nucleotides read TGCGCCAGCAGCTTGGCCGGGGGCCGAAGCTCTGGAAACACCATATATTTT.